This T cell receptor (beta chain) was captured in a study of blood T cell repertoires in COVID-19. At the level of the study: Acute and convalescent COVID-19 specimens originated in the United States, Italy and Spain. From T cells, B-cell-depleted T cells, or PBMCs came the material, which was cDNA or gDNA.

Germline loops: CDR1 MNHEY, CDR2 SVGAGI. Deletions cut 6 bases from V and 9 bases from J, with 12 bases between. The CDR3 has 12 amino acids. Authors' processing steps: The authors estimated nucleated cell counts from reference gene primer amplification. Measured with immunoSEQ multiplex PCR; TCRdb has only the in-frame clones, and not every one. Clone size and the V and J calls come from that table; the DNA yielded D and trimming. The sample carries about 230,000 clones, around four fifths recorded once. The sample comprised peripheral blood. This sequence originates from a woman in her 70s with active or convalescent COVID-19. The chain couples TRBV6-5 to TRBJ2-1; TRBD1 might be the D (6 bases). CDR3 amino acids: CASSRTGIEQFF. The DNA for the CDR3 is TGTGCCAGCAGCCGAACAGGGATTGAGCAGTTCTTC.